The 26 T cell receptor beta chains below were found in one sample sequenced in a study of CXCR3-negative and CXCR3-positive naive CD8 T cells. Whole-study results and caveats: CXCR3-positive naive cells had more hydrophobic TRB CDR3s than CXCR3-negative naive cells.

The antigens of these receptors remain unknown. UMI labels and 5' RACE were used to prepare the TRB cDNA libraries. TCRdb re-called the 5' RACE reads; one entry per CDR3 protein, DNA not given. This sample's clone table lists more than 75,000 distinct CDR3 sequences. The sequenced sample was naive CXCR3+ CD8+ T cells from blood. Subset indicated: CD45RO-CCR7+CD27+CD95- naive CD8+ T cells expressing CXCR3 (TNR3+). These receptors were collected from a human donor in good health. Some clones in this sample may be carry-over from other donors' samples.

The genes are TRBV28 and TRBJ1-2; there is no DNA to check the TCRdb D call of TRBD1. This CDR3 spans 14 amino acids. Germline CDR1 and CDR2: MDHEN and SYDVKM. The CDR3 protein is CASSRLGQPYGYTF.

This chain connects TRBV12-3 or TRBV12-4 to TRBJ1-1; as DNA is missing, the TRBD1 call by TCRdb cannot be tested. The CDR3 runs to 14 residues. The CDR3 is CASAVSGLNTEAFF.

This chain joins TRBV29-1 and TRBJ2-1; TCRdb picks TRBD2, but there is no DNA to check that call. Germline loops: CDR1 SQVTM, CDR2 ANQGSEA. The CDR3 has 15 residues. CDR3 loop: CSVRTSGTSYNEQFF.

This chain connects TRBV20-1 to TRBJ2-3; lacking DNA, the TRBD2 call made by TCRdb goes unchecked. Germline lookup yields CDR1 DFQATT and CDR2 SNEGSKA (reference sequence). The CDR3 is 16 residues long. CDR3 amino acids: CSAYPLGGRASDTQYF.

The rearrangement links TRBV23-1 to TRBJ2-1. TRBV23-1 is an open reading frame, and its role is uncertain. The CDR3 loop spans 13 amino acids. CDR3 in amino acids: CASSQAGYNEQFF.

The J gene is TRBJ2-7, the V gene TRBV4-2. The CDR3 contains 13 residues. The germline V gene has CDR1 LGHNA and CDR2 YNFKEQ. CDR3 loop: CASSQRPSYEQYF.

The chain employs TRBV6-2 or TRBV6-3 and TRBJ2-3; the TRBD2 assignment by TCRdb is unverifiable without DNA. Germline V gene sequence: CDR1 MNHEY, CDR2 SVGEGT. The CDR3 totals 16 residues. The CDR3 region is CASSYLHSERGATQYF.

The rearrangement uses TRBV14 and TRBJ2-4; lacking DNA, the TRBD1 call made by TCRdb goes unchecked. Germline lookup yields CDR1 SGHDN and CDR2 FVKESK. This CDR3 comprises 12 residues. Here the CDR3 reads CASSRRGRIQYF. Looking up the rest from reference TRBV14 and TRBJ2-4 gives the full variable domain: EAGVTQFPSHSVIEKGQTVTLRCDPISGHDNLYWYRRVMGKEIKFLLHFVKESKQDESGMPNNRFLAERTGGTYSTLKVQPAELEDSGVYFCASSRRGRIQYFGAGTRLSVL.

The V and J genes are TRBV2 and TRBJ1-5; the TCRdb D gene call, TRBD1, has no DNA to confirm it. The CDR3 is 14 residues long. The germline CDR1 and CDR2 sequences are SNHLY and FYNNEI. CDR3: CASATGRGNQPQHF.

The chain carries TRBV29-1 and TRBJ2-1; as DNA is missing, the TRBD2 call by TCRdb cannot be tested. The CDR3 is made up of 13 amino acids. Germline V gene sequence: CDR1 SQVTM, CDR2 ANQGSEA. The CDR3 protein is CSVASVPYNEQFF.

This chain uses TRBV6-2 or TRBV6-3 with TRBJ2-3. CDR3 length: 13 amino acids. Germline V gene lookup returns CDR1 MNHEY and CDR2 SVGEGT. CDR3: CASNIVGPDTQYF.

The chain combines TRBV7-2 with TRBJ2-1; checking the TCRdb D call of TRBD2 is not possible without DNA. The CDR3 covers 17 residues. Germline loops: CDR1 SGHTA, CDR2 FQGNSA. CDR3 region: CASSFWGRRDGSVEQFF.

This chain joins TRBV28 and TRBJ2-7; the D gene TCRdb calls, TRBD2, cannot be checked with no DNA. The CDR3 contains 13 residues. Germline-derived CDR1 and CDR2 are MDHEN and SYDVKM. Here the CDR3 reads CASEGGPTYEQYF.

The chain has TRBV28 and TRBJ2-1; there is no DNA to check the TCRdb D call of TRBD1. In germline, CDR1 is MDHEN, CDR2 SYDVKM. The CDR3 runs 15 residues. This CDR3 reads CASSFPTGSYNEQFF.

The chain joins TRBV15 to TRBJ2-7; the TCRdb call, TRBD1, lacks DNA for checking. Germline V CDR1 and CDR2: LNHNV, YYDKDF (reference sequence). CDR3 length: 11 amino acids. CDR3 amino acids: CATSTTGVQYF.

This chain links TRBV29-1 with TRBJ2-5; TCRdb picks TRBD1, but there is no DNA to check that call. The CDR3 extends over 20 amino acids. CDR1 is SQVTM, CDR2 ANQGSEA, per germline. The CDR3 region is CSVEDWKGQGAVLVQETQYF.

V is TRBV6-5 and J is TRBJ2-4; TCRdb names TRBD1, which stays unverified in the absence of DNA. The CDR3 has 13 amino acids. Germline V gene data show CDR1 as MNHEY and CDR2 as SVGAGI. The CDR3 is CASSYSWGDIQYF.

This rearrangement joins TRBV7-2 to TRBJ1-2; TCRdb names TRBD1, which stays unverified in the absence of DNA. Germline CDR1 and CDR2: SGHTA and FQGNSA. This CDR3 region has 13 residues. The CDR3 sequence is CASSFGTGRDYTF.

The gene calls are TRBV27 and TRBJ2-1; as DNA is missing, the TRBD2 call by TCRdb cannot be tested. Germline V CDR1 and CDR2: MNHEY, SMNVEV (reference sequence). There are 15 residues in the CDR3. CDR3 sequence reads: CASSLYGGRLDEQFF.

The genes are TRBV20-1 and TRBJ1-2. The CDR3 consists of 14 residues. CDR1 DFQATT and CDR2 SNEGSKA come from the germline V gene (reference sequence). This CDR3 reads CSAFDGSTDYGYTF.

The CDR3 protein is CASSPPTGDRVDEQYF. The rearrangement uses TRBV5-1 and TRBJ2-7; TCRdb gives TRBD1 as the D gene, but with no DNA this cannot be confirmed. The germline gives CDR1 SGHRS, CDR2 YFSETQ. The CDR3 totals 16 residues.

V and J are TRBV7-8 and TRBJ2-1; TCRdb designates TRBD2, a call that cannot be tested without DNA. From germline, CDR1 is SGHVS and CDR2 FQNEAQ. The CDR3 spans 15 residues. The chain's CDR3 is CASSSPSGGANEQFF.

The chain couples TRBV12-3 or TRBV12-4 to TRBJ2-7; the TCRdb D gene call, TRBD1, has no DNA to confirm it. The CDR3 extends over 14 amino acids. The CDR3 spells CASSPRETEHEQYF.

V usage is TRBV5-1 and J usage is TRBJ2-5; checking the TCRdb D call of TRBD1 is not possible without DNA. From germline, CDR1 is SGHRS and CDR2 YFSETQ. CDR3 length: 15 amino acids. The CDR3 loop reads CASSFGGGRGETQYF. Together with reference TRBV5-1 and TRBJ2-5, the CDR3 gives the full variable domain: KAGVTQTPRYLIKTRGQQVTLSCSPISGHRSVSWYQQTPGQGLQFLFEYFSETQRNKGNFPGRFSGRQFSNSRSEMNVSTLELGDSALYLCASSFGGGRGETQYFGPGTRLLVL.

The chain's CDR3 is CASSLARVGTEAFF. V gene TRBV7-6 combines with J gene TRBJ1-1. CDR3 size: 14 residues. Germline V gives CDR1 SGHVS, CDR2 FNYEAQ.

This CDR3 is CASSQEYFREEQFF. The V and J genes are TRBV4-3 and TRBJ2-1; the TCRdb D gene call, TRBD1, has no DNA to confirm it. Looked up from germline, CDR1 is LGHNA and CDR2 is YSLEER. This CDR3 comprises 14 residues.